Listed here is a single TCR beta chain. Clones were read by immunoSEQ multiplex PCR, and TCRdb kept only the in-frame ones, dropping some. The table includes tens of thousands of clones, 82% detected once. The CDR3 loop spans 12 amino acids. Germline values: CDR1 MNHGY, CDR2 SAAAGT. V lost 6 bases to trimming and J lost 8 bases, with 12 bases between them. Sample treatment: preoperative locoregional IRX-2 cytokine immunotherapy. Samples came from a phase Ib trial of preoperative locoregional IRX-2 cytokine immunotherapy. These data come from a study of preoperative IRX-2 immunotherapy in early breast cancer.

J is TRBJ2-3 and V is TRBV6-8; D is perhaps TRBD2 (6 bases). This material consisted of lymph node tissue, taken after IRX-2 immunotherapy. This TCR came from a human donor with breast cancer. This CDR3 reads CASRSREVTQYF. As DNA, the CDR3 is TGTGCCAGCAGGTCCAGGGAGGTTACGCAGTATTTT.